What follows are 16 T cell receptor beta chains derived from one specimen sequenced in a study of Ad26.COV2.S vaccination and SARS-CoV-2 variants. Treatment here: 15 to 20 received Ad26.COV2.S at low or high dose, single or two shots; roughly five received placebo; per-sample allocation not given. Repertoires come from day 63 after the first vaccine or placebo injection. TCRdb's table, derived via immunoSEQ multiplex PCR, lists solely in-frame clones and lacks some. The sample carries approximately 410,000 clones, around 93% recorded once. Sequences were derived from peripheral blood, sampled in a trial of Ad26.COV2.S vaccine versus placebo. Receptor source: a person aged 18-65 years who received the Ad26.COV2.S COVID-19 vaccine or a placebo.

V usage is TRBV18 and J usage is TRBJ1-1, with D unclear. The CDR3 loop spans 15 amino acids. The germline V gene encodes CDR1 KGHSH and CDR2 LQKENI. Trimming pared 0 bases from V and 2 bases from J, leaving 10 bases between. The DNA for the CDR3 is TGTGCCAGCTCACCACCCGTTTACGTCAACACTGAAGCTTTCTTT. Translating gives CASSPPVYVNTEAFF.

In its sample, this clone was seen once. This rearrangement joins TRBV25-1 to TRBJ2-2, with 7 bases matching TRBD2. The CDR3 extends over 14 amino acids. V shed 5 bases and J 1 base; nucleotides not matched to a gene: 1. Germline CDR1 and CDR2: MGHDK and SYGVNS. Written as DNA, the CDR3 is TGTGCCAGCAGTTGGGGGGGGAACACCGGGGAGCTGTTTTTT. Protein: CASSWGGNTGELFF.

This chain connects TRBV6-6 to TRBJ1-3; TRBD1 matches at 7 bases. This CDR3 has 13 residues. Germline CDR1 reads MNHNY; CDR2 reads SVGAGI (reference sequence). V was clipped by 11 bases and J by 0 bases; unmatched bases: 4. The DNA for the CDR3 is TGTGCCGTGCAGGGGGGCTCTGGAAACACCATATATTTT. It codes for CAVQGGSGNTIYF.

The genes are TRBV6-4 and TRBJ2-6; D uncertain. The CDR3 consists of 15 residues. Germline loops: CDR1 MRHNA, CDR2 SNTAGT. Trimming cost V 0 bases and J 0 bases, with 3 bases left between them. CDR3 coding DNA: TGTGCCAGCAGTGACTCGTCCTCTGGGGCCAACGTCCTGACTTTC. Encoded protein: CASSDSSSGANVLTF.

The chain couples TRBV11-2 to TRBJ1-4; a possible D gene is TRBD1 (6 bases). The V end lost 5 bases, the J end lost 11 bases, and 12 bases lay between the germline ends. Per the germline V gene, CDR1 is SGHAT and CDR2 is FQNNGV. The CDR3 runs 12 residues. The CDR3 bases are TGTGCCAGCAGCGTATCAGGGGTGAAACTGTTTTTT. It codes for CASSVSGVKLFF.

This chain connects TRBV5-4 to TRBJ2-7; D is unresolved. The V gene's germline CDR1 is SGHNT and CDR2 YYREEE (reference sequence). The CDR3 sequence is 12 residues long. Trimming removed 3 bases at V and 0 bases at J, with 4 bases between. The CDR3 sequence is CASSSNSYEQYF. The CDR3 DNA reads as TGTGCCAGCAGCTCGAACTCCTACGAGCAGTACTTC.

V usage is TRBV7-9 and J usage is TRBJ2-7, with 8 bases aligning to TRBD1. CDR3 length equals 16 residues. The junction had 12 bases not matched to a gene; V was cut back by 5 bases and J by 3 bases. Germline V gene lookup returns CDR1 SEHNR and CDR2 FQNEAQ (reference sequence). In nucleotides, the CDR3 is TGTGCCAGCAGCCCGAAAGGAGCAGGGGGCTTCTACGAGCAGTACTTC. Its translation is CASSPKGAGGFYEQYF. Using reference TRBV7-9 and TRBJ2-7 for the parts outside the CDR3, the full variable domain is DTGVSQNPRHKITKRGQNVTFRCDPISEHNRLYWYRQTLGQGPEFLTYFQNEAQLEKSRLLSDRFSAERPKGSFSTLEIQRTEQGDSAMYLCASSPKGAGGFYEQYFGPGTRLTVT.

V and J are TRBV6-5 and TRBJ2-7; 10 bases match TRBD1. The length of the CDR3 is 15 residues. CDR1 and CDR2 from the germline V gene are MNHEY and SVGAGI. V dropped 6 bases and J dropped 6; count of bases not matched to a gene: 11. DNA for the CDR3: TGTGCCAGCAGACAACCAGGACAGGGGGTGGGCGAGCAGTACTTC. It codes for CASRQPGQGVGEQYF.

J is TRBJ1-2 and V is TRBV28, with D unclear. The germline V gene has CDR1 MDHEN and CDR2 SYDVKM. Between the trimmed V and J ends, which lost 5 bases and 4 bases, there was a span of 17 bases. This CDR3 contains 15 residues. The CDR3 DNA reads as TGTGCCAGCAGTCCCCCCCCACTGGCCGCCTATGGCTACACCTTC. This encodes CASSPPPLAAYGYTF.

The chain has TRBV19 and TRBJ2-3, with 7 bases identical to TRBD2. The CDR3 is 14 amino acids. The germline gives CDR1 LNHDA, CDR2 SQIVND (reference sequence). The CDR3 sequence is CATHGGGGTDTQYF. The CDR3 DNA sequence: TGTGCGACACATGGGGGGGGAGGGACAGATACGCAGTATTTT.

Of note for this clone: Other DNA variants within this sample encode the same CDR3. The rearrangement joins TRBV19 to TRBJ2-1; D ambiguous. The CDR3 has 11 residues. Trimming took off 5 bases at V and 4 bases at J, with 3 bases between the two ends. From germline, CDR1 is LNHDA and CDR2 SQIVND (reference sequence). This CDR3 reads CASSLYNEQFF. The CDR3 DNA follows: TGTGCCAGTAGTCTTTACAATGAGCAGTTCTTC.

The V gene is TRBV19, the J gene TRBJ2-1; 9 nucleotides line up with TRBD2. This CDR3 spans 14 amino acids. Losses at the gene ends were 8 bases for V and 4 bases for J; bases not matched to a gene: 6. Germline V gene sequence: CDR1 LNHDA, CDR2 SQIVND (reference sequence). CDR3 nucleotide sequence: TGTGCCAGTCAAGGGACTAGCCTTTACAATGAGCAGTTCTTC. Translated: CASQGTSLYNEQFF.

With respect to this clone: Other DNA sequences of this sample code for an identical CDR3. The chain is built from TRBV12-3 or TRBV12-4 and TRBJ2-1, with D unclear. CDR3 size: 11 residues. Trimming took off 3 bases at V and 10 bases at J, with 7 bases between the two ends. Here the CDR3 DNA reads TGTGCCAGCAGTTTCAGCTACGAGCAGTTCTTC. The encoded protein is CASSFSYEQFF.

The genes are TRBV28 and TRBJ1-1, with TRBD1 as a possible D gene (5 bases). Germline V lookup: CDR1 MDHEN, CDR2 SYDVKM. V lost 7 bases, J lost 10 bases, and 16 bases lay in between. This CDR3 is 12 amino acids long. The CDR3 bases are TGTGCCAGCACCCGGTTTGGGGGGGGAGCTTTCTTT. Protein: CASTRFGGGAFF.

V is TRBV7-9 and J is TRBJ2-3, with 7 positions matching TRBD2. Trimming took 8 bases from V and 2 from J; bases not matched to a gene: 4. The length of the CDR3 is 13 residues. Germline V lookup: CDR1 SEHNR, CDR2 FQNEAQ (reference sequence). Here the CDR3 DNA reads TGTGCCAGCGGACTAGGACTCACAGATACGCAGTATTTT. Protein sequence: CASGLGLTDTQYF. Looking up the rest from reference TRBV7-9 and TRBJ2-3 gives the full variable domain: DTGVSQNPRHKITKRGQNVTFRCDPISEHNRLYWYRQTLGQGPEFLTYFQNEAQLEKSRLLSDRFSAERPKGSFSTLEIQRTEQGDSAMYLCASGLGLTDTQYFGPGTRLTVL.

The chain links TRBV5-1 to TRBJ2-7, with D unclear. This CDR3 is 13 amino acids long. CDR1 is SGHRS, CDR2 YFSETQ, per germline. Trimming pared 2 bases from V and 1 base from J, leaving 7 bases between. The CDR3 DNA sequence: TGCGCCAGCAGCTTACGGAATTCCTACGAGCAGTACTTC. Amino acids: CASSLRNSYEQYF. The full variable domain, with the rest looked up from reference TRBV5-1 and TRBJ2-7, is KAGVTQTPRYLIKTRGQQVTLSCSPISGHRSVSWYQQTPGQGLQFLFEYFSETQRNKGNFPGRFSGRQFSNSRSEMNVSTLELGDSALYLCASSLRNSYEQYFGPGTRLTVT.